This record concerns one T cell receptor (beta chain) sequence. The antigen is undetermined. The data are from a study of cytomegalovirus exposure and HLA in healthy donors. The V gene's germline CDR1 is SGHVS and CDR2 FQNEAQ. V gave up 5 bases and J gave up 3 bases, with 11 bases separating them. The CDR3 is 14 amino acids. The PCR used 60 Vbeta and 13 Jbeta primers. In the original processing: In a later analysis, about 12 million of about 80 million unique beta chains occurred in at least two donors. The repertoire was sequenced with immunoSEQ multiplex PCR; TCRdb's copy has only in-frame clones and lacks some. D and trimming come from the DNA, and the V and J calls and clone size come from that table. This repertoire shows about 140,000 clones, 75% to 90% found once; its top ten account for approximately 4.1%. Study findings and constraints: Investigators reported 150 to 200 TCR beta chains as tied to cytomegalovirus. Analysis was carried out at a later point, and it linked a missense DCLRE1C variant to TCR beta V- and J-gene trimming.

This rearrangement joins TRBV7-8 to TRBJ1-3, with no clear D. Input material: PBMCs. This receptor was taken from a man in his forties or fifties in good health and CMV-seronegative. The CDR3 is CASSPRRGGNTIYF. In DNA, the CDR3 is TGTGCCAGCAGCCCCCGGCGGGGTGGAAACACCATATATTTT.